This T cell receptor beta chain was observed in a study of shared clonotypes between healthy human individuals. Libraries were prepared by immunoSEQ multiplex PCR; TCRdb keeps only in-frame clonotypes and omits some of them. The sample lists 2,500,000 or so clones; approximately 94% were seen once. Between the trimmed V and J ends, which lost 3 bases and 7 bases, there was a span of 11 bases. CDR3 length: 13 amino acids. From germline, CDR1 is SGHNT and CDR2 YYREEE (reference sequence). The chain combines TRBV5-4 with TRBJ1-5, with D perhaps TRBD1 (5 bases). This TCR derives from a man younger than 35 in good health. Some clones in this sample may be carry-over from other donors' samples. The specimen sequenced was naive CD4+ T cells from PBMCs. The sample's subset: CD45RA+ positively selected. The CDR3 nucleotides read TGTGCCAGCAGCTCCGGGGGATCCCAGCCCCAGCATTTT. It specifies CASSSGGSQPQHF.